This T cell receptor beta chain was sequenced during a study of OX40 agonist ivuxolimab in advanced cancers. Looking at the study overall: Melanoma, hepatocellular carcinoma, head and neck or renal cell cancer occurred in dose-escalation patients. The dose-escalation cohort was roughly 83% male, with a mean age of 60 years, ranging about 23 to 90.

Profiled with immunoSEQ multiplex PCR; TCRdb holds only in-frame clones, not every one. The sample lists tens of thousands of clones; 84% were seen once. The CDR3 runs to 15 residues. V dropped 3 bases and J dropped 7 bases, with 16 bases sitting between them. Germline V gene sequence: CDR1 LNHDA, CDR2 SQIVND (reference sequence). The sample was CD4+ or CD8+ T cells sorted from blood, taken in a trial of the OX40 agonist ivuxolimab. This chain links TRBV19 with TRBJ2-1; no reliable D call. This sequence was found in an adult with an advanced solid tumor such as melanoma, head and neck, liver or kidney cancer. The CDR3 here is CASSITRYGRNEQFF. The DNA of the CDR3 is TGTGCCAGTAGTATCACCAGGTACGGTAGGAATGAGCAGTTCTTC.